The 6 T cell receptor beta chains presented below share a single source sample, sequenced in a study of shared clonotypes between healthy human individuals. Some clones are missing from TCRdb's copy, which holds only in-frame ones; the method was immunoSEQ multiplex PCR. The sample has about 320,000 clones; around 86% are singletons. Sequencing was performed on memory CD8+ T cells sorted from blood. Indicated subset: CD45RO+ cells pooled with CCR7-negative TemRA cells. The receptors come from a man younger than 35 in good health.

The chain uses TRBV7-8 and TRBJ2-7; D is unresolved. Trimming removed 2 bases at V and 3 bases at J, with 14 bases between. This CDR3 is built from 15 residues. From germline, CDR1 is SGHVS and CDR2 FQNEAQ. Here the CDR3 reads CASSLLERRIYEQYF. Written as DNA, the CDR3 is TGTGCCAGCAGCTTATTAGAGCGTCGGATCTACGAGCAGTACTTC.

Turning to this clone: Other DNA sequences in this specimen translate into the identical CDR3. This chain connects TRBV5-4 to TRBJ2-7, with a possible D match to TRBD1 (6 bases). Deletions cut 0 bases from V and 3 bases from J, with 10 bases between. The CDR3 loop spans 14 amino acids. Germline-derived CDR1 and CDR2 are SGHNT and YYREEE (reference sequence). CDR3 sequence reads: CASSLDGTSYEQYF. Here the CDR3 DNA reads TGTGCCAGCAGCTTGGATGGGACAAGCTACGAGCAGTACTTC.

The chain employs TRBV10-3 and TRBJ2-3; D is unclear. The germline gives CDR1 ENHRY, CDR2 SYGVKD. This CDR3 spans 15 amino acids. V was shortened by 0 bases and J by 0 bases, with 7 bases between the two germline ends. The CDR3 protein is CAISESESSTDTQYF. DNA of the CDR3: TGTGCCATCAGTGAGTCAGAATCTAGCACAGATACGCAGTATTTT.

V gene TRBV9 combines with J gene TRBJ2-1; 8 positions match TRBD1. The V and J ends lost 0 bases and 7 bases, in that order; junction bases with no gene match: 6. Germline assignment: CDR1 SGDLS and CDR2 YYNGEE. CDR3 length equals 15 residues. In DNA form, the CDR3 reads TGTGCCAGCAGCGTAGGCGGGACAGGTCTGAATGAGCAGTTCTTC. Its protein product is CASSVGGTGLNEQFF.

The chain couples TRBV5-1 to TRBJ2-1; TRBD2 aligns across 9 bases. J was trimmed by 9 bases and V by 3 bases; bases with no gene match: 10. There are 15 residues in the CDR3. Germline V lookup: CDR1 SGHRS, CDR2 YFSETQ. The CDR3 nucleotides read TGCGCCAGCAGCTCAAGCGGGGGGCCCCCCCCTGAGCAGTTCTTC. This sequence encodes CASSSSGGPPPEQFF.

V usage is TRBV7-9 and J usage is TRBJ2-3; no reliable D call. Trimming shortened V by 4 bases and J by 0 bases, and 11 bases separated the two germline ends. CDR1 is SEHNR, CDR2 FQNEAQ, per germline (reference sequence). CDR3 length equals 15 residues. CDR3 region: CASSSRGTSTDTQYF. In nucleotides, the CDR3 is TGTGCCAGCAGCTCCCGCGGAACTAGCACAGATACGCAGTATTTT. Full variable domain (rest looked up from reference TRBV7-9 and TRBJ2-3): DTGVSQNPRHKITKRGQNVTFRCDPISEHNRLYWYRQTLGQGPEFLTYFQNEAQLEKSRLLSDRFSAERPKGSFSTLEIQRTEQGDSAMYLCASSSRGTSTDTQYFGPGTRLTVL.